Described below is a single T cell receptor beta chain sequence and its context. This clonotype showed up many times. There is no known antigen for this receptor. The record has no base qualities; no much larger clone is one base away. CDR1 and CDR2 were assigned from the germline V gene as ENHRY and SYGVKD. From V the trimming removes 6 bases and from J it removes 4 bases, while the gene matches leave 2 bases of the junction unaccounted for. Its CDR3 holds 15 amino acids, cysteine through phenylalanine. CDR3 DNA only is kept here, 45 bases in frame from base 1. The data belong to a study of CD8+CD57+ T cells in acquired aplastic anemia listed by TCRdb under 2018. Regarding the study in general: On average, sorted CD4+ and CD8+ cells yielded 3.2 ug of extracted DNA, with a range of about 0.19 to 30 ug. CD8+CD57+ expansion was defined as a frequency above the mean frequency observed in healthy subjects.

Profiling of TCR beta VDJ combinations and CDR3 sequences used genomic DNA as the template. An Illumina HiSeq 2000 was used for TCR repertoire sequencing. For the original study's pipeline: Repertoires were assessed using TRBV/TRBJ rearrangement plots, CDR3 size and DJ length profiles, and Simpson's diversity index. The most abundant DNA sequence in the deep sequencing data was taken as the immunodominant clone. CDR3 amino acid sequences were screened for sharing across subjects and were compared with published repertoires and the VDJdb database. TCRdb reanalyzed the raw reads on its own, using fastp at Q25 for trimming and MiXCR for clone calling, and kept in-frame beta chains. Every CDR3 protein is listed once, alongside the most common genes and DNA of its rows. The V and J calls and clone size come from TCRdb's table, not from the authors' own analysis. This sample holds around 500,000 distinct CDR3 sequences; approximately 32% were observed only once. Nearly 0.85% of the sample rests with the top ten.

What the authors observed across the whole study: Patients and healthy controls showed no significant difference in CD8+ Simpson's diversity (P=0.060). Although roughly 29 CD8+ CDR3 sequences were shared by patients and controls, these sequences appeared highly expressed in patients and within the immunodominant clones of patients.

Flow cytometry had shown CD8+CD57+ cell expansion in the patients selected for sequencing. Severe acquired aplastic anemia was diagnosed in all patients according to International Study of Aplastic Anemia and Agranulocytosis and Camitta criteria. Patients had received no therapy at the time of blood sampling. In the study, sorted CD4+ and CD8+ blood T cells from patients with severe aplastic anemia and from healthy subjects underwent deep sequencing of TCR repertoires. In the USA, patient enrollment took place under clinicaltrials.gov protocols 00001620, 01623167, 00001397, 00071045, 00081523 and 00961064. Ficoll-Paque density gradient centrifugation was used to isolate peripheral blood mononuclear cells. Before DNA was extracted, CD4+ and CD8+ T cells were sorted using either FACS or magnetic beads.

Sequencing used sorted CD4+, CD8+, or CD8+CD57+ T cells (not recorded which) from PBMCs. The TCR comes from a human donor with aplastic anemia. The sequence links TRBV10-3 to TRBJ2-2; 13 junctional bases match TRBD2. In nucleotide form, the sequence is TGTGCCATCAGGGGACTAGCGGGATCCACCGGGGAGCTGTTTTTT. Its product reads: CAIRGLAGSTGELFF.